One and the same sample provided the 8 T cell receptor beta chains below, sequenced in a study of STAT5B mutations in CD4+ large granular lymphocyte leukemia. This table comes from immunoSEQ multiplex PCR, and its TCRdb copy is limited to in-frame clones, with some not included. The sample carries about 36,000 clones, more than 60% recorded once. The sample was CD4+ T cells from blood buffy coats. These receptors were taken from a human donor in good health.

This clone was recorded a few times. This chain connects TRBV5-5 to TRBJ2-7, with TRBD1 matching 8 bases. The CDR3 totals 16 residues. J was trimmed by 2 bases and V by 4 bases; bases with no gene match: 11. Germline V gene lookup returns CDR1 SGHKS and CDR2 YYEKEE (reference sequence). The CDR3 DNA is TGTGCCAGCAGCCACCCCCGGACAGGGTCAGCCTACGAGCAGTACTTC. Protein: CASSHPRTGSAYEQYF.

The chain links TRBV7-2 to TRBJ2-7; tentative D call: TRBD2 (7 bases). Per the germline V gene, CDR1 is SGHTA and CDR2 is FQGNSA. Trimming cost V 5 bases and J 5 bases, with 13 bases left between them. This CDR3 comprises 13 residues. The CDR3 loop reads CASSGRGGDEQYF. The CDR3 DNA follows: TGTGCCAGCAGCGGGAGGGGGGGGGACGAGCAGTACTTC.

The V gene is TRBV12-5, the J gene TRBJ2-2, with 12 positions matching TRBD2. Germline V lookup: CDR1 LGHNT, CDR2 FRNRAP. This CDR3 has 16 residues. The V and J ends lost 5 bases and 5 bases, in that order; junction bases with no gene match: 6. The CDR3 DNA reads TGTGCTAGTGGTCTGGGACTAGCGGGTGGGACCGGGGAGCTGTTTTTT. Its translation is CASGLGLAGGTGELFF.

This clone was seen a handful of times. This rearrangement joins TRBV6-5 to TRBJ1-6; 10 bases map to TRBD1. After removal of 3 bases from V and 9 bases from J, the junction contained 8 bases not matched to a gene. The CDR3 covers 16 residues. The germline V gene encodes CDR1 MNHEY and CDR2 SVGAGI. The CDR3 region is CASSYHGTGDGSPLHF. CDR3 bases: TGTGCCAGCAGTTATCACGGGACAGGGGACGGTTCACCCCTCCACTTT.

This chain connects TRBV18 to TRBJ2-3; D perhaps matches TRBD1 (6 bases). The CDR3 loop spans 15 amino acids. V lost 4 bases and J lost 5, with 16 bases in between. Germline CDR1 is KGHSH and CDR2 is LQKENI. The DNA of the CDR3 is TGTGCCAGCTCACGGGGAGCAGGGGCCGGAGATACGCAGTATTTT. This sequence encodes CASSRGAGAGDTQYF. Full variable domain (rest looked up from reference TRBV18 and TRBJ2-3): NAGVMQNPRHLVRRRGQEARLRCSPMKGHSHVYWYRQLPEEGLKFMVYLQKENIIDESGMPKERFSAEFPKEGPSILRIQQVVRGDSAAYFCASSRGAGAGDTQYFGPGTRLTVL.

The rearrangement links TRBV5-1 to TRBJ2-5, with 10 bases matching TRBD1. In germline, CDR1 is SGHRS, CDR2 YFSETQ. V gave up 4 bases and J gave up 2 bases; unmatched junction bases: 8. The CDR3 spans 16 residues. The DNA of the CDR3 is TGCGCCAGCAGCGGAGGGACAGGGGCAGGGCAAGAGACCCAGTACTTC. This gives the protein CASSGGTGAGQETQYF.

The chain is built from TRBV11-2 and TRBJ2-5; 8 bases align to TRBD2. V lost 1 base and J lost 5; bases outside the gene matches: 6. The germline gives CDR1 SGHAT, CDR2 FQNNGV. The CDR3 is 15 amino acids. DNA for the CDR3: TGTGCCAGCAGCTTAGGCGGGGGGCTCCAGGAGACCCAGTACTTC. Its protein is CASSLGGGLQETQYF.

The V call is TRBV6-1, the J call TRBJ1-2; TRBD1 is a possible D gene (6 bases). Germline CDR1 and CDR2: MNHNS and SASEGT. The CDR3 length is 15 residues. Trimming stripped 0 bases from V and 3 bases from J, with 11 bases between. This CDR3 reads CASSEAGGQDYGYTF. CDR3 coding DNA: TGTGCCAGCAGTGAAGCAGGGGGGCAGGACTATGGCTACACCTTC.